The rows below give T cell receptor beta chains drawn from one sample of a study of shared clonotypes between healthy human individuals. The repertoire was sequenced with immunoSEQ multiplex PCR; TCRdb's copy has only in-frame clones and lacks some. Here the sample spans 760,000 or so clones, 95% to 97% being singletons. The sample was naive CD8+ T cells sorted from blood. These receptors were taken from a man aged 30 to 45 in good health. Both conserved end residues are part of each CDR3. A D gene is named only where the DNA matches it firmly. Rows give clone size only sometimes, using once, few, many, or a class for an expanded clone.

15	NA	TRBV6-5	TRBJ2-1	NA	CASSYSWAEYNEQFF	TGTGCCAGCAGTTACTCTTGGGCGGAGTACAATGAGCAGTTCTTC
12	NA	TRBV13	TRBJ2-3	NA	CASTRGTDTQYF	TGTGCCAGCACAAGGGGCACAGATACGCAGTATTTT
14	NA	TRBV10-2	TRBJ2-1	NA	CASSESRTILDVFF	TGCGCCAGCAGTGAGTCGAGGACGATCCTGGATGTGTTCTTC
14	TRBD2	TRBV5-6	TRBJ2-3	NA	CASWASGYTDTQYF	TGTGCCAGCTGGGCTAGCGGATACACAGATACGCAGTATTTT
17	TRBD1	TRBV13	TRBJ2-1	NA	CASSSTDRGLDSDEQFF	TGTGCCAGCAGCTCCACAGACAGGGGGCTAGATAGCGATGAGCAGTTCTTC
14	NA	TRBV7-8	TRBJ2-7	NA	CASSLGVNSYEQYF	TGTGCCAGCAGCTTAGGAGTCAACTCCTACGAGCAGTACTTC
19	NA	TRBV28	TRBJ2-7	NA	CASSSEDSVNWGIIYEQYF	TGTGCCAGCAGTTCCGAAGACAGCGTTAATTGGGGTATAATTTACGAGCAGTACTTC
14	TRBD2	TRBV4-1	TRBJ2-3	NA	CASSSTSGRDTQYF	TGCGCCAGCAGCTCGACTAGCGGGAGAGATACGCAGTATTTT
14	TRBD1	TRBV7-9	TRBJ1-4	NA	CASSPTGGAEKLFF	TGTGCCAGCAGCCCTACAGGGGGCGCTGAAAAACTGTTTTTT
11	NA	TRBV2	TRBJ2-1	NA	CASRGRNEQFF	TGTGCCAGCAGGGGTCGAAATGAGCAGTTCTTC
12	NA	TRBV27	TRBJ2-1	once	CASMQGNDEQFF	TGTGCCAGCATGCAGGGGAACGATGAGCAGTTCTTC
15	NA	TRBV7-9	TRBJ1-2	NA	CASSLSPAGRDGYTF	TGTGCCAGCAGCTTAAGCCCGGCAGGGCGAGATGGCTACACCTTC
19	TRBD1	TRBV7-6	TRBJ2-1	NA	CASSFKPLEDRGFFNEQFF	TGTGCCAGCAGCTTTAAACCTCTAGAAGACAGGGGGTTTTTCAATGAGCAGTTCTTC
14	NA	TRBV2	TRBJ2-7	once	CASSERANSYEQYF	TGTGCCAGCAGTGAAAGGGCCAACTCCTACGAGCAGTACTTC
12	NA	TRBV29-1	TRBJ2-1	once	CSAFSSYNEQFF	TGCAGCGCCTTTTCCTCCTACAATGAGCAGTTCTTC
15	NA	TRBV6-6	TRBJ1-1	once	CASSYGPGSNTEAFF	TGTGCCAGCAGTTATGGACCAGGGTCGAACACTGAAGCTTTCTTT
13	NA	TRBV19	TRBJ2-7	NA	CASSISGREEQYF	TGTGCCAGTAGTATAAGTGGCAGAGAAGAGCAGTACTTC
14	TRBD2	TRBV7-2	TRBJ2-7	NA	CASSLFSGRDEQYF	TGTGCCAGCAGCTTATTCAGCGGGAGGGACGAGCAGTACTTC
14	NA	TRBV6-5	TRBJ1-2	once	CATTGRRGNYGYTF	TGTGCCACCACTGGACGGCGAGGGAACTATGGCTACACCTTC
13	NA	TRBV7-9	TRBJ2-7	NA	CASSLQNSYEQYF	TGTGCCAGCAGCTTACAAAACTCCTACGAGCAGTACTTC
13	TRBD1	TRBV27	TRBJ2-7	NA	CASSLSTGREQYF	TGTGCCAGCAGTTTATCGACAGGGCGAGAGCAGTACTTC
14	NA	TRBV25-1	TRBJ1-1	NA	CASSVTGLNTEAFF	TGTGCCAGCAGTGTGACAGGATTGAACACTGAAGCTTTCTTT
16	NA	TRBV27	TRBJ2-5	NA	CASSPQAAAGEETQYF	TGTGCCAGCAGTCCCCAGGCGGCAGCCGGGGAAGAGACCCAGTACTTC
13	NA	TRBV4-1	TRBJ2-7	NA	CASSSAQGYEQYF	TGCGCCAGCAGCTCTGCACAGGGTTACGAGCAGTACTTC
14	TRBD2	TRBV10-2	TRBJ2-1	NA	CASRKGLANNEQFF	TGCGCCAGCAGGAAAGGACTAGCTAACAATGAGCAGTTCTTC
15	NA	TRBV5-8	TRBJ1-1	NA	CASSLVGGRRTEAFF	TGTGCCAGCAGCTTGGTGGGGGGCCGAAGGACTGAAGCTTTCTTT
17	TRBD2	TRBV7-9	TRBJ2-3	NA	CASSLDSGRGGTDTQYF	TGTGCCAGCAGCTTAGATAGCGGGAGAGGTGGCACAGATACGCAGTATTTT
14	NA	TRBV5-6	TRBJ1-2	NA	CASSLGDSYYGYTF	TGTGCCAGCAGCTTGGGGGACTCATACTATGGCTACACCTTC
16	TRBD2	TRBV7-8	TRBJ2-5	NA	CASGGFSGGPGKTQYF	TGTGCCAGCGGGGGTTTTAGCGGGGGCCCCGGTAAGACCCAGTACTTC
17	TRBD2	TRBV5-5	TRBJ2-3	NA	CASSLAGATVFTDTQYF	TGTGCCAGCAGCCTAGCGGGAGCCACCGTATTCACAGATACGCAGTATTTT
16	NA	TRBV4-3	TRBJ1-3	NA	CASSQDAPNLGNTIYF	TGCGCCAGCAGCCAAGATGCACCCAACCTTGGAAACACCATATATTTT
17	NA	TRBV6-1	TRBJ2-7	NA	CASSEARANSNSYEQYF	TGTGCCAGCAGTGAAGCGAGGGCCAATTCAAACTCCTACGAGCAGTACTTC
14	NA	TRBV5-6	TRBJ2-7	NA	CASSFRTESYEQYF	TGTGCCAGCAGCTTTCGGACAGAGTCCTACGAGCAGTACTTC
17	TRBD1	TRBV11-2	TRBJ2-1	NA	CASSFGTGISSYNEQFF	TGTGCCAGCAGCTTCGGGACAGGGATTAGCTCCTACAATGAGCAGTTCTTC
12	NA	TRBV18	TRBJ2-7	once	CASSLRLDEQYF	TGTGCCAGCTCACTCAGGTTGGACGAGCAGTACTTC
16	TRBD1	TRBV9	TRBJ1-4	NA	CASSLDRGVTNEKLFF	TGTGCCAGCAGCCTGGACAGGGGGGTTACTAATGAAAAACTGTTTTTT
13	NA	TRBV7-6	TRBJ1-2	NA	CASSLEGGFGYTF	TGTGCCAGCAGCTTAGAGGGGGGCTTCGGCTACACCTTC
16	TRBD2	TRBV7-9	TRBJ2-7	NA	CASSFYVAGSGYEQYF	TGTGCCAGCAGCTTCTACGTAGCGGGATCGGGCTACGAGCAGTACTTC
14	NA	TRBV7-6	TRBJ2-7	NA	CASSAPGTPYEQYF	TGTGCCAGCAGCGCCCCCGGGACCCCCTACGAGCAGTACTTC
12	NA	TRBV9	TRBJ2-3	NA	CASSVGEDTQYF	TGTGCCAGCAGCGTAGGCGAAGATACGCAGTATTTT
18	TRBD2	TRBV27	TRBJ2-2	NA	CASSLLLAGGPNTGELFF	TGTGCCAGCAGTTTACTCTTAGCGGGAGGGCCGAACACCGGGGAGCTGTTTTTT
18	TRBD1	TRBV4-2	TRBJ2-1	NA	CASSQAFGNRGVGNEQFF	TGTGCCAGCAGCCAAGCCTTTGGTAACAGGGGGGTTGGCAATGAGCAGTTCTTC
15	TRBD2	TRBV29-1	TRBJ2-1	NA	CSVERREETYNEQFF	TGCAGCGTTGAACGGCGGGAGGAAACATACAATGAGCAGTTCTTC
17	TRBD2	TRBV27	TRBJ2-7	NA	CASSPDYSGRVLYEQYF	TGTGCCAGCAGTCCCGACTACAGCGGGAGGGTCCTCTACGAGCAGTACTTC
15	TRBD1	TRBV9	TRBJ2-1	NA	CASSEGALSYNEQFF	TGTGCCAGCAGCGAGGGGGCCCTTTCCTACAATGAGCAGTTCTTC
19	TRBD1	TRBV7-2	TRBJ2-2	NA	CASSPSSALAQGDTGELFF	TGTGCCAGCAGCCCGTCTTCGGCCCTCGCCCAGGGGGACACCGGGGAGCTGTTTTTT
15	TRBD2	TRBV2	TRBJ2-3	NA	CASRRTSGITDTQYF	TGTGCCAGCAGGAGGACTAGCGGGATTACAGATACGCAGTATTTT
14	NA	TRBV27	TRBJ2-1	NA	CASSLQTPYNEQFF	TGTGCCAGCAGTTTACAGACACCTTACAATGAGCAGTTCTTC
16	TRBD2	TRBV7-2	TRBJ2-3	NA	CASIDPGTSGTDTQYF	TGTGCCAGCATTGATCCCGGGACTAGCGGCACAGATACGCAGTATTTT
17	TRBD1	TRBV5-5	TRBJ2-7	NA	CASSLRPQGQGAYEQYF	TGTGCCAGCAGCCTCCGCCCCCAAGGACAGGGTGCCTACGAGCAGTACTTC
16	NA	TRBV4-2	TRBJ2-2	NA	CASSQDGWEETGELFF	TGTGCCAGCAGCCAAGACGGGTGGGAGGAGACCGGGGAGCTGTTTTTT
14	TRBD2	TRBV27	TRBJ2-7	NA	CASSGTSGLYEQYF	TGTGCCAGCAGTGGGACTAGCGGCTTATACGAGCAGTACTTC
15	NA	TRBV4-3	TRBJ1-3	NA	CASSQDRGPGNTIYF	TGCGCCAGCAGCCAAGATCGGGGGCCTGGAAACACCATATATTTT